This is a list of T cell receptor beta chains from one sample in a study of OX40 agonist ivuxolimab in advanced cancers. The protocol was immunoSEQ multiplex PCR, while the TCRdb copy is restricted to in-frame clones and leaves out a portion. The sample has around 80,000 clones; 65% to 90% are singletons. The specimen was CD4+ or CD8+ T cells sorted from blood, collected in a trial of the OX40 agonist ivuxolimab. The source is an adult with an advanced solid tumor such as melanoma, head and neck, liver or kidney cancer. CDR3s include the opening cysteine and the closing phenylalanine or tryptophan. A D gene is named only where the DNA matches it firmly. Clone size is not always given. Where it is, it says once, few, many or a class for expanded clones.

D gene: -; clone size: -; V gene: TRBV18; J gene: TRBJ2-7; CDR3 DNA: TGTGCCAGCTCACCGGGCGCGACGCACGAGCAGTACTTC; CDR3 protein: CASSPGATHEQYF
D gene: -; clone size: -; V gene: TRBV7-2; J gene: TRBJ2-5; CDR3 DNA: TGTGCCAGCAGCTTTAAAGAGACCCAGTACTTC; CDR3 protein: CASSFKETQYF
D gene: -; clone size: -; V gene: TRBV28; J gene: TRBJ2-3; CDR3 DNA: TGTGCCAGCAGTCCCGGGGGATGGGCAGATACGCAGTATTTT; CDR3 protein: CASSPGGWADTQYF
D gene: TRBD1; clone size: -; V gene: TRBV7-9; J gene: TRBJ2-7; CDR3 DNA: TGTGCCAGCAGCTCCTTCGGGACAGGGTACTACGAGCAGTACTTC; CDR3 protein: CASSSFGTGYYEQYF
D gene: -; clone size: -; V gene: TRBV6-1; J gene: TRBJ1-2; CDR3 DNA: TGTGCCAGCAGTGAGCCGACGGCCAACTATGGCTACACCTTC; CDR3 protein: CASSEPTANYGYTF
D gene: -; clone size: -; V gene: TRBV11-2; J gene: TRBJ2-1; CDR3 DNA: TGTGCCAGCAGCTTAGTGGGACAACGGCAGTTCTTC; CDR3 protein: CASSLVGQRQFF
D gene: TRBD1; clone size: once; V gene: TRBV7-2; J gene: TRBJ1-1; CDR3 DNA: TGTGCCAGCAGCGCACAGGGGACCTACACTGAAGCTTTCTTT; CDR3 protein: CASSAQGTYTEAFF
D gene: -; clone size: -; V gene: TRBV18; J gene: TRBJ1-4; CDR3 DNA: TGTGCCAGCTCACCACGGACAGACCCAAATGAAAAACTGTTTTTT; CDR3 protein: CASSPRTDPNEKLFF
D gene: -; clone size: -; V gene: TRBV10-1; J gene: TRBJ2-2; CDR3 DNA: TGCGCCAGCAGTGACGATGGGGAGCTGTTTTTT; CDR3 protein: CASSDDGELFF
D gene: -; clone size: -; V gene: TRBV7-2; J gene: TRBJ1-3; CDR3 DNA: TGTGCCAGCAGCTTAGTGGGCCGCTCAACAGGGGGAAACACCATATATTTT; CDR3 protein: CASSLVGRSTGGNTIYF
D gene: -; clone size: -; V gene: TRBV21-1; J gene: TRBJ2-7; CDR3 DNA: TGTGCCAGCAGCAATGAGAACAGTCCGTCCTACGAGCAGTACTTC; CDR3 protein: CASSNENSPSYEQYF
D gene: -; clone size: -; V gene: TRBV19; J gene: TRBJ2-1; CDR3 DNA: TGTGCCAGTAGTACTCCGGGGGACTCCTACAATGAGCAGTTCTTC; CDR3 protein: CASSTPGDSYNEQFF
D gene: TRBD2; clone size: -; V gene: TRBV19; J gene: TRBJ2-1; CDR3 DNA: TGTGCCAGTAGTATAGATCGCCTAGCGGACAATGAGCAGTTCTTC; CDR3 protein: CASSIDRLADNEQFF
D gene: -; clone size: few; V gene: TRBV5-1; J gene: TRBJ1-3; CDR3 DNA: TGCGCCAGCAGCTTGGATCTCTCTGGAAACACCATATATTTT; CDR3 protein: CASSLDLSGNTIYF
D gene: -; clone size: -; V gene: TRBV7-2; J gene: TRBJ2-7; CDR3 DNA: TGTGCCAGCAGCCAAGATATCCAGAGCTCCTACGAGCAGTACTTC; CDR3 protein: CASSQDIQSSYEQYF
D gene: -; clone size: -; V gene: TRBV27; J gene: TRBJ1-4; CDR3 DNA: TGTGCCAGCAGTCCCACAGGCCAGTTCTTCGCAACTAATGAAAAACTGTTTTTT; CDR3 protein: CASSPTGQFFATNEKLFF
D gene: -; clone size: -; V gene: TRBV6-4; J gene: TRBJ1-4; CDR3 DNA: TGTGCCAGCAGTGCCTGGTGGGACGGCGCGTTTTTT; CDR3 protein: CASSAWWDGAFF
D gene: TRBD2; clone size: -; V gene: TRBV19; J gene: TRBJ2-3; CDR3 DNA: TGTGCCAGTAGTATTAGTATCGGACTAGCGGTCACAGATACGCAGTATTTT; CDR3 protein: CASSISIGLAVTDTQYF
D gene: -; clone size: -; V gene: TRBV15; J gene: TRBJ1-2; CDR3 DNA: TGTGCCACCAGCGGAAGACAGGTCAACTATGGCTACACCTTC; CDR3 protein: CATSGRQVNYGYTF
D gene: -; clone size: -; V gene: TRBV5-5; J gene: TRBJ2-2; CDR3 DNA: TGTGCCAGCAGCTTTTCCCAGCGGGCTACCACCGGGGAGCTGTTTTTT; CDR3 protein: CASSFSQRATTGELFF
D gene: -; clone size: -; V gene: TRBV2; J gene: TRBJ2-7; CDR3 DNA: TGTGCCAGCCAACTGTCCGGGGACGAGCAGTACTTC; CDR3 protein: CASQLSGDEQYF
D gene: TRBD1; clone size: once; V gene: TRBV30; J gene: TRBJ2-4; CDR3 DNA: TGTGCCTGGGGACAGGGGCCTACCAAAAACATTCAGTACTTC; CDR3 protein: CAWGQGPTKNIQYF
D gene: -; clone size: -; V gene: TRBV25-1; J gene: TRBJ2-1; CDR3 DNA: TGTGCCAGCAGTGCAATGACTAAGAATGAGCAGTTCTTC; CDR3 protein: CASSAMTKNEQFF
D gene: -; clone size: -; V gene: TRBV12-1; J gene: TRBJ2-2; CDR3 DNA: TGTGCCAGCAGCCCCACTAGCGGGGGGGTGGACACCGGGGAGCTGTTTTTT; CDR3 protein: CASSPTSGGVDTGELFF
D gene: -; clone size: -; V gene: TRBV9; J gene: TRBJ1-2; CDR3 DNA: TGTGCCAGCAGCGTAAATACGGGAGGAGGCTACACCTTC; CDR3 protein: CASSVNTGGGYTF